This is a list of T cell receptor beta chains from one sample in a study of T cell responses to AZD1222 COVID-19 vaccine. This table comes from immunoSEQ multiplex PCR, and its TCRdb copy is limited to in-frame clones, with some not included. The sample records around 75,000 clones, 70% to 90% being singletons. Sequencing used peripheral blood, obtained on day 0 of AZD1222 vaccination. The receptors stem from an adult in good health. The CDR3 runs from the conserved cysteine through the conserved F or W. D genes are given only for firm matches. Some rows have no size entry. The others give once, few or many, or a class for an expanded clone.

D gene	V gene	clone size	J gene	CDR3 protein	CDR3 DNA
-	TRBV28	few	TRBJ1-5	CASSLSRGFSQPQHF	TGTGCCAGCAGTTTATCCCGGGGGTTCAGCCAGCCCCAGCATTTT
-	TRBV5-5	few	TRBJ1-6	CASSLVGGSVVRPSPLHF	TGTGCCAGCAGCTTGGTAGGGGGATCGGTGGTCAGGCCTTCACCCCTCCACTTT
-	TRBV5-6	-	TRBJ2-5	CASSSLGVETQYF	TGTGCCAGCAGCTCCCTGGGTGTTGAGACCCAGTACTTC
-	TRBV2	-	TRBJ1-3	CASSEWFGNTIYF	TGTGCCAGCAGTGAATGGTTTGGAAACACCATATATTTT
TRBD1	TRBV28	-	TRBJ2-7	CASSSGTGTYEQYF	TGTGCCAGCAGTTCGGGGACAGGTACCTACGAGCAGTACTTC
TRBD1	TRBV12-3/TRBV12-4	-	TRBJ1-1	CASSLRGGGMAFF	TGTGCCAGCAGTTTAAGAGGGGGCGGAATGGCTTTCTTT
TRBD1	TRBV19	-	TRBJ1-6	CASSLDREWDSPLHF	TGTGCCAGTAGTCTGGACAGGGAGTGGGATTCACCCCTCCACTTT
-	TRBV5-1	-	TRBJ2-1	CASSLGSGSYNEQFF	TGCGCCAGCAGCTTGGGCTCTGGCTCCTACAATGAGCAGTTCTTC
-	TRBV29-1	-	TRBJ1-1	CSVEGRKTEAFF	TGCAGCGTTGAGGGCAGAAAGACTGAAGCTTTCTTT
-	TRBV9	-	TRBJ2-2	CASSVAGHYTGELFF	TGTGCCAGCAGCGTAGCGGGACATTACACCGGGGAGCTGTTTTTT
-	TRBV18	-	TRBJ1-2	CASSPLTDSYGYTF	TGTGCCAGCTCACCACTGACGGACAGTTATGGCTACACCTTC
TRBD2	TRBV7-3	-	TRBJ2-3	CASSRGADTQYF	TGTGCCAGCAGCCGGGGGGCAGATACGCAGTATTTT
-	TRBV5-1	-	TRBJ2-2	CASEIQSNTGELFF	TGCGCCAGCGAGATACAAAGCAACACCGGGGAGCTGTTTTTT
-	TRBV6-5	-	TRBJ1-5	CASSYGSNQPQHF	TGTGCCAGCAGTTACGGCAGCAATCAGCCCCAGCATTTT
-	TRBV2	-	TRBJ2-2	CASSVSNTGELFF	TGTGCCAGCAGTGTGTCGAACACCGGGGAGCTGTTTTTT
-	TRBV5-1	-	TRBJ2-4	CASSLDPQLAIQYF	TGCGCCAGCAGCTTGGATCCCCAGCTCGCCATTCAGTACTTC
-	TRBV3-1/TRBV3-2	-	TRBJ1-2	CASSQDRGGRNGYTF	TGTGCCAGCAGCCAAGATCGGGGGGGGAGGAATGGCTACACCTTC
-	TRBV11-1	-	TRBJ2-5	CASSFMGLHQETQYF	TGTGCCAGCAGCTTTATGGGGCTCCACCAAGAGACCCAGTACTTC
-	TRBV2	-	TRBJ1-5	CASNLESNQPQHF	TGTGCCAGCAACCTAGAGAGCAATCAGCCCCAGCATTTT
TRBD1	TRBV7-9	-	TRBJ1-2	CASSLQGDYGYTF	TGTGCCAGCAGCTTACAGGGGGACTATGGCTACACCTTC
TRBD2	TRBV9	-	TRBJ2-3	CASSESGGVTDTQYF	TGTGCCAGCAGCGAAAGCGGGGGGGTTACAGATACGCAGTATTTT
-	TRBV27	-	TRBJ1-2	CASSTDRRLFYGYTF	TGTGCCAGCAGCACCGACAGACGCCTTTTCTATGGCTACACCTTC
-	TRBV30	-	TRBJ1-2	CAWESEEVRYGYTF	TGTGCCTGGGAGAGCGAAGAGGTTCGGTATGGCTACACCTTC
TRBD2	TRBV18	-	TRBJ2-3	CASSSGGKDTQYF	TGTGCCAGCTCTAGCGGGGGGAAGGATACGCAGTATTTT
TRBD2	TRBV4-3	-	TRBJ2-7	CARPPGTLGLFGAYEQYF	TGCGCCAGACCACCCGGGACCTTGGGACTATTCGGGGCCTACGAGCAGTACTTC
-	TRBV29-1	-	TRBJ2-5	CSVGSLGETQYF	TGCAGCGTTGGGAGTCTGGGGGAGACCCAGTACTTC
-	TRBV28	-	TRBJ2-7	CASSSPVYGQYF	TGTGCCAGCAGCTCCCCCGTGTATGGGCAGTACTTC
-	TRBV4-3	-	TRBJ2-7	CASSQAPRGGEQYF	TGCGCCAGCAGCCAAGCCCCCAGGGGCGGCGAGCAGTACTTC
TRBD1	TRBV7-3	once	TRBJ2-5	CASSSTGETQYF	TGTGCCAGCAGCTCGACAGGGGAGACCCAGTACTTC
-	TRBV10-3	-	TRBJ1-5	CAISPSLNQPQHF	TGTGCCATCAGTCCATCCCTCAATCAGCCCCAGCATTTT
-	TRBV5-1	-	TRBJ1-1	CASSLATHPQGSTEAFF	TGCGCCAGCAGCTTGGCCACGCACCCGCAGGGATCCACTGAAGCTTTCTTT
-	TRBV28	-	TRBJ1-1	CASSFPGMNTEAFF	TGTGCCAGCAGTTTTCCAGGCATGAACACTGAAGCTTTCTTT
TRBD1	TRBV27	-	TRBJ1-2	CASSLSWTGVYGYTF	TGTGCCAGCAGTTTATCTTGGACAGGGGTCTATGGCTACACCTTC
TRBD1	TRBV7-3	few	TRBJ1-1	CASSSWTGGAVAEAFF	TGTGCCAGCAGCTCATGGACAGGGGGCGCGGTGGCTGAAGCTTTCTTT
-	TRBV10-3	-	TRBJ1-1	CAISESWGNTEAFF	TGTGCCATCAGTGAGTCGTGGGGGAACACTGAAGCTTTCTTT
-	TRBV27	many	TRBJ1-6	CASSREYNSPLHF	TGTGCCAGCTCCCGGGAGTATAATTCACCCCTCCACTTT
-	TRBV7-9	-	TRBJ2-7	CASSLGMWEMYF	TGTGCCAGCAGCTTAGGGATGTGGGAGATGTACTTC
TRBD1	TRBV18	once	TRBJ1-1	CASSPVTGTNTEAFF	TGTGCCAGCTCACCTGTGACAGGGACGAACACTGAAGCTTTCTTT
-	TRBV6-6	-	TRBJ2-7	CASRLGRNSYEQYF	TGTGCCAGCAGACTCGGACGGAACTCCTACGAGCAGTACTTC
-	TRBV24-1	-	TRBJ1-2	CATSDFSNNGYTF	TGTGCCACCAGTGATTTCAGCAATAATGGCTACACCTTC
TRBD1	TRBV7-2	-	TRBJ2-7	CASSTWDRGAYEQYF	TGTGCCAGCAGCACCTGGGACAGGGGAGCCTACGAGCAGTACTTC
TRBD1	TRBV7-3	-	TRBJ1-2	CASSGTRGDSYGYTF	TGTGCCAGCAGCGGGACCAGGGGGGATAGCTATGGCTACACCTTC
-	TRBV18	-	TRBJ1-5	CASTDSNQPQHF	TGTGCCAGTACAGATAGCAATCAGCCCCAGCATTTT
-	TRBV6-2/TRBV6-3	-	TRBJ1-5	CASSCLEGTGCSNQPQHF	TGTGCCAGCAGTTGTCTGGAGGGGACGGGGTGCAGCAATCAGCCCCAGCATTTT
-	TRBV24-1	few	TRBJ2-3	CATSDVGSEVTDTQYF	TGTGCCACCAGTGATGTGGGGAGTGAGGTGACAGATACGCAGTATTTT
-	TRBV28	few	TRBJ2-3	CASAGTGRMVVDTQYF	TGTGCCAGTGCAGGAACAGGGCGGATGGTTGTTGATACGCAGTATTTT
-	TRBV2	-	TRBJ2-7	CASSDKQGVVYEQYF	TGTGCCAGCAGTGATAAACAGGGAGTCGTCTACGAGCAGTACTTC
-	TRBV21-1	-	TRBJ2-7	CASSKGRGGPYEQYF	TGTGCCAGCAGCAAAGGTCGCGGGGGACCCTACGAGCAGTACTTC
-	TRBV12-3/TRBV12-4	-	TRBJ2-3	CATVRGADTQYF	TGTGCCACGGTCCGGGGGGCGGATACGCAGTATTTT
TRBD1	TRBV19	-	TRBJ1-1	CASSTPSPGQGRGTEAFF	TGTGCCAGTAGTACTCCGTCCCCTGGACAGGGAAGGGGGACTGAAGCTTTCTTT
TRBD1	TRBV7-2	-	TRBJ1-2	CASTDDRVYGYTF	TGTGCCAGCACCGACGACAGGGTCTATGGCTACACCTTC
-	TRBV5-1	once	TRBJ2-3	CASSSRVGTSTDTQYF	TGCGCCAGCAGCTCCCGGGTCGGAACTAGCACAGATACGCAGTATTTT
-	TRBV6-1	once	TRBJ1-1	CASSEGQGGVTEAFF	TGTGCCAGCAGTGAAGGGCAAGGGGGAGTTACTGAAGCTTTCTTT